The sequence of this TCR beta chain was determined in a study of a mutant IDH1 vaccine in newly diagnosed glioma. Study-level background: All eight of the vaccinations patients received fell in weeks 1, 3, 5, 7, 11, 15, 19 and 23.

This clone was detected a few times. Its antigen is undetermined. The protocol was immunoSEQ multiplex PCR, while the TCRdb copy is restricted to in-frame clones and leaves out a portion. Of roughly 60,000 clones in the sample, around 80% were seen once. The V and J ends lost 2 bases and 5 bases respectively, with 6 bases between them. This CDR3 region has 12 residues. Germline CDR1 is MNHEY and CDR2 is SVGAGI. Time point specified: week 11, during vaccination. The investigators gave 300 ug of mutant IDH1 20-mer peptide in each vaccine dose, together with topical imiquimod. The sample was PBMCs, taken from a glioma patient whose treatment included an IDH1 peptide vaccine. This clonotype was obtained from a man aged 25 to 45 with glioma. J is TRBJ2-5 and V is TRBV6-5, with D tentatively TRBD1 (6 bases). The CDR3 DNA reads TGTGCCAGCAGTTACGACAGGGAGACCCAGTACTTC. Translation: CASSYDRETQYF.